The clone carrying this T cell receptor (beta chain) was observed a handful of times. Its antigen is not known. The data derive from a study of graft-versus-host responses after intestinal transplantation. About the research overall: The study gave all recipients anti-thymocyte globulin induction, then tacrolimus and steroids for 2 to 3 years.

V lost 0 bases, J lost 4 bases, and 13 bases lay in between. CDR1 and CDR2 (germline): SGDLS, YYNGEE. The CDR3 covers 15 residues. Sequencing used immunoSEQ multiplex PCR; TCRdb keeps in-frame clones, though not all of them. The sample gives 90,000 to 120,000 clones, 87% of which show up once; about 0.75% is in the top ten. This chain connects TRBV9 to TRBJ1-2; unclear D gene. The source of this sequence is a human donor who was the organ donor for an intestinal transplant. The sample in question was unstimulated CD4+ T cells sorted from spleen or lymph node cells, obtained before transplant. The CDR3 coding sequence is TGTGCCAGCAGCGTAGATGATATGAGGTCCTATGGCTACACCTTC. Residues: CASSVDDMRSYGYTF.